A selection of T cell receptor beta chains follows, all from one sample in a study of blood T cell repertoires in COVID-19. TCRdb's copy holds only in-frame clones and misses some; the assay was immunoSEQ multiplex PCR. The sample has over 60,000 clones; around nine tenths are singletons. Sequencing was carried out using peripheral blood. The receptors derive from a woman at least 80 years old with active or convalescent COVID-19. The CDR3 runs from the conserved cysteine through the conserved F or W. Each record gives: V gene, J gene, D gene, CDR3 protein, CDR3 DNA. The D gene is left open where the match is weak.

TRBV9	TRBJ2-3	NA	CASSTGGMAKDTQYF	TGTGCCAGCAGCACCGGGGGTATGGCCAAAGATACGCAGTATTTT
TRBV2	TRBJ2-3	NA	CASSEAVSGDEDTQYF	TGTGCCAGCAGTGAAGCGGTATCCGGGGATGAAGATACGCAGTATTTT
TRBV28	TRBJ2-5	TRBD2	CASSLLGLAGGQETQYF	TGTGCCAGCAGTTTATTGGGACTAGCGGGGGGGCAAGAGACCCAGTACTTC
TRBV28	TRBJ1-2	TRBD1	CASSPPPSGTGIHYGYTF	TGTGCCAGCAGTCCGCCTCCCTCCGGGACAGGGATTCACTATGGCTACACCTTC
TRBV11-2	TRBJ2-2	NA	CASSLNPRLTGELFF	TGTGCCAGCAGCTTGAACCCGAGGCTAACCGGGGAGCTGTTTTTT
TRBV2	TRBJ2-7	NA	CASSEGGRSYEQYF	TGTGCCAGCAGTGAAGGAGGCCGATCCTACGAGCAGTACTTC
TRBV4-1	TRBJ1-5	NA	CASSQAGGAGNQPQHF	TGCGCCAGCAGCCAAGCTGGGGGCGCGGGCAATCAGCCCCAGCATTTT
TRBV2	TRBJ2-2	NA	CASSEAAFPGSANTGELFF	TGTGCCAGCAGTGAAGCGGCCTTTCCGGGATCTGCGAACACCGGGGAGCTGTTTTTT
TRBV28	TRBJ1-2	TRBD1	CASDLSGQGAHGYTF	TGTGCCAGCGATTTGTCAGGACAGGGGGCTCATGGCTACACCTTC
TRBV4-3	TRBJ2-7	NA	CASSQERAYEQYF	TGCGCCAGCAGCCAAGAACGGGCCTACGAGCAGTACTTC
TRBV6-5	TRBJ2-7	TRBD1	CASSRTGNTYDEQYF	TGTGCCAGCAGCCGGACAGGAAATACTTACGATGAGCAGTACTTC
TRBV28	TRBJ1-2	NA	CASITGSVSGYTF	TGTGCCAGCATAACAGGGTCTGTTAGTGGCTACACCTTC